What follows are 19 T cell receptor beta chains derived from one specimen sequenced in a study of CD8 T cells in ankylosing spondylitis (dated 2017 in TCRdb). Receptor libraries were prepared by 5' RACE. The data were produced on an Illumina HiSeq 2500. Using fastp trimming at Q25 and MiXCR clonotype assembly, TCRdb reanalyzed the public sequencing data and kept in-frame beta chains. Here each entry gathers all rows of one CDR3 protein and keeps the most common genes and DNA. The sample records fewer than 200,000 distinct CDR3 sequences, around 9.6% of which are singletons. Less than 15% of the sample belongs to the ten largest clones. Sequenced material: blood, either unsorted or a sorted T cell fraction (not recorded which). The receptors shown here come from a female donor with ankylosing spondylitis or in good health (not recorded which).

This clonotype came up many times. This sequence joins TRBV29-1 and TRBJ2-1, with D maybe TRBD2 (5 bases). V lost 7 bases and J lost 4, with 11 bases in between. Germline V gene sequence: CDR1 SQVTM, CDR2 ANQGSEA. The CDR3 is made up of 12 amino acids. CDR3: CSAEGSYNEQFF. DNA of the CDR3: TGCAGCGCCGAGGGTTCGTACAATGAGCAGTTCTTC.

This clonotype was recorded a few times. This chain connects TRBV20-1 to TRBJ2-7, with TRBD2 identical over 8 bases. V lost 0 bases and J lost 2; bases outside the gene matches: 6. Germline loops: CDR1 DFQATT, CDR2 SNEGSKA (reference sequence). CDR3 length: 15 amino acids. The CDR3 spells CSARDLAGDTYEQYF. In nucleotides, the CDR3 is TGCAGTGCTAGAGATCTAGCGGGTGATACCTACGAGCAGTACTTC.

CDR3 nucleotides: TGTGCCAGCAGCCAAGATGTAAACAGCTATGGCTACACCTTC. It yields the protein CASSQDVNSYGYTF. The genes are TRBV4-2 and TRBJ1-2, with D unresolved. Germline V gene sequence: CDR1 LGHNA, CDR2 YNFKEQ. V lost 0 bases, J lost 4 bases, and 9 bases lay in between. The CDR3 loop spans 14 amino acids.

This chain connects TRBV6-5 to TRBJ2-1; TRBD2 might be the D (6 bases). With 3 bases removed from V and 9 bases from J, the gap between germline ends came to 9 bases. The germline V gene has CDR1 MNHEY and CDR2 SVGAGI. CDR3 length equals 12 residues. CDR3 loop: CASSYLGGEQFF. CDR3 coding DNA: TGTGCCAGCAGTTATTTGGGGGGTGAGCAGTTCTTC.

This clonotype came up a few times. This sequence joins TRBV3-1 and TRBJ2-7, with D tentatively TRBD1 or TRBD2 (5 bases each). This CDR3 has 15 amino acids. The germline V and J ends were trimmed by 4 bases and 3 bases, with 16 bases remaining between them. The V gene's germline CDR1 is LGHDT and CDR2 YNNKEL (reference sequence). The CDR3 reads CASSLKGTLLYEQYF. The DNA for the CDR3 is TGTGCCAGCAGCCTCAAAGGGACGTTACTCTACGAGCAGTACTTC.

The chain uses TRBV6-4 and TRBJ2-1; D possibly corresponds to TRBD2 (5 bases). The CDR3 covers 15 residues. V lost 3 bases and J lost 6, with 15 bases in between. Germline V CDR1 and CDR2: MRHNA, SNTAGT. The CDR3 nucleotides read TGTGCCAGCAGTGAACCGCGGTCTGAGGGCAATGAGCAGTTCTTC. Amino acids: CASSEPRSEGNEQFF.

J is TRBJ2-4 and V is TRBV20-1, with a weak D call TRBD2 (6 bases). This CDR3 comprises 13 residues. V was trimmed by 3 bases and J by 7 bases, leaving 13 bases between them. Germline V gene sequence: CDR1 DFQATT, CDR2 SNEGSKA (reference sequence). CDR3 protein: CSASGGNRNIQYF. The DNA of the CDR3 is TGCAGTGCTAGTGGAGGGAACAGGAACATTCAGTACTTC.

The gene calls are TRBV7-9 and TRBJ2-5; 7 nucleotides align to TRBD1. Germline-derived CDR1 and CDR2 are SEHNR and FQNEAQ (reference sequence). V shed 6 bases and J 3 bases; nucleotides not matched to a gene: 10. This CDR3 is built from 15 residues. In DNA form, the CDR3 reads TGTGCCAGCAGGACAGAACAGGGGAAGAAAGAGACCCAGTACTTC. Protein: CASRTEQGKKETQYF.

This clonotype came up many times. V and J are TRBV12-3 or TRBV12-4 and TRBJ2-3; 8 positions match TRBD2. Trimming at V came to 10 bases and at J to 0 bases, leaving 6 bases not matched to a gene. The CDR3 has 14 residues. The CDR3 DNA sequence: TGTGCCACCTCGCCTAGCGGGAGCACAGATACGCAGTATTTT. Translated, it gives CATSPSGSTDTQYF.

This clonotype was counted only a few times. The germline gene is not matched at one end of the junction; a read error may be the cause. The chain employs TRBV6-2 or TRBV6-3 and TRBJ1-1, with TRBD1 matching over 7 bases. Germline CDR1 and CDR2: MNHEY and SVGEGT. The CDR3 is 14 residues long. The DNA of the CDR3 is TGTGCCAGCAGCCGGGACAGCGGGTACACTGAAGTTTTCTTT. Its protein is CASSRDSGYTEVFF.

This chain joins TRBV6-1 and TRBJ1-5; TRBD1 might be the D (6 bases). Looked up from germline, CDR1 is MNHNS and CDR2 is SASEGT. CDR3 length equals 18 residues. The V end was cut by 7 bases, the J end by 3 bases, with 25 bases between. The CDR3 here is CASTPRAEGRGINQPQHF. The CDR3 DNA reads TGTGCCAGCACCCCACGGGCAGAGGGCAGGGGTATCAATCAGCCCCAGCATTTT.

The genes are TRBV6-1 and TRBJ1-5; D remains ambiguous. The CDR3 consists of 15 residues. The V and J ends lost 1 base and 5 bases respectively, with 12 bases between them. The germline V gene encodes CDR1 MNHNS and CDR2 SASEGT. CDR3 bases: TGTGCCAGCAGTGAAGTAGAGGACCCATATCAGCCCCAGCATTTT. Its translation: CASSEVEDPYQPQHF.

This clonotype was seen a few times. The chain links TRBV4-1 to TRBJ2-7; D unresolved. CDR3 length: 12 residues. Germline V lookup: CDR1 MGHRA, CDR2 YSYEKL. Trimming cost V 1 base and J 5 bases, with 6 bases left between them. Written as DNA, the CDR3 is TGCGCCAGCAGCCAAGGGCTTGACGAGCAGTACTTC. This codes for CASSQGLDEQYF.

There are a few counts of this clonotype. The rearrangement links TRBV11-1 to TRBJ2-7, with D maybe TRBD1 (6 bases). Germline CDR1 and CDR2: SGHAT and FQDESV (reference sequence). Trimming took off 6 bases at V and 3 bases at J, with 12 bases between the two ends. This CDR3 comprises 13 residues. The CDR3 DNA is TGTGCCAGCAGTCAGACAGGAGGCTACGAGCAGTACTTC. Protein product: CASSQTGGYEQYF.

This clonotype has a count of ten or more. The chain joins TRBV5-1 to TRBJ2-1; D ambiguous. The CDR3 has 16 residues. Germline loops: CDR1 SGHRS, CDR2 YFSETQ. Trimming left V 4 bases short and J 1 base short, with 15 bases between. DNA for the CDR3: TGCGCCAGCAGCCTGGTTGTGTGGGGATCCTACAATGAGCAGTTCTTC. Its protein product is CASSLVVWGSYNEQFF.

In this sample, this clonotype turned up a few times. The chain is built from TRBV9 and TRBJ2-1; no firm D call. Trimming pared 3 bases from V and 8 bases from J, leaving 12 bases between. CDR3 size: 13 residues. Germline-derived CDR1 and CDR2 are SGDLS and YYNGEE. In DNA, the CDR3 is TGTGCCAGCAGCGCAGGACGCGGCGATGAGCAGTTCTTC. Residues: CASSAGRGDEQFF.

In this sample, this clonotype turned up a few times. The chain couples TRBV7-9 to TRBJ2-7; 7 positions match TRBD2. Germline V CDR1 and CDR2: SEHNR, FQNEAQ (reference sequence). This CDR3 has 16 residues. The junction had 9 bases not matched to a gene; V was cut back by 4 bases and J by 0 bases. The CDR3 sequence: CASSSGRAIASYEQYF. The CDR3 DNA reads TGTGCCAGCAGCTCAGGGAGGGCTATCGCCTCCTACGAGCAGTACTTC.

At least ten counts were recorded for this clonotype. The gene calls are TRBV7-9 and TRBJ2-3, with D unresolved. There are 13 residues in the CDR3. The germline V gene encodes CDR1 SEHNR and CDR2 FQNEAQ (reference sequence). V dropped 4 bases and J dropped 5 bases, with 10 bases sitting between them. CDR3 amino acids: CASSSPSGDTQYF. The CDR3 DNA reads TGTGCCAGCAGCTCCCCTAGTGGAGATACGCAGTATTTT.

This chain joins TRBV12-3 or TRBV12-4 and TRBJ2-1, with D unresolved. Trimming shortened V by 3 bases and J by 9 bases, and 21 bases separated the two germline ends. This CDR3 is 16 amino acids long. The DNA of the CDR3 is TGTGCCAGCAGTTTTAATTTGGGCCCGGGTTTTGGTGAGCAGTTCTTC. Translation gives CASSFNLGPGFGEQFF.